This T cell receptor (beta chain) was recovered during a study of T cells in localized non-small cell lung cancer (dated by TCRdb to 2020 to 2021). Regarding the research as a whole: The study analyzed T cell repertoires of roughly 220 early-stage NSCLC patients, comparing tumors and uninvolved tumor-adjacent lungs. All 240 or so NSCLC patients in the cohort were treatment-naive and had localized lung tumors that were resected. Of the NSCLC patients, fewer than 150 were male and some 97 were female, and the mean age was approximately 69 years. Findings and caveats that apply to the study as a whole: A median of 57 of the top 100 tumor clones turned up in the paired uninvolved adjacent lung, and approximately 30 of those clones also ranked among the top 100 of that same adjacent lung. Uninvolved tumor-adjacent lung showed the highest T cell clonality, higher than tumor, which suggests more focused antigenic responses in the uninvolved tumor-adjacent lung. Because multi-region tumor sequencing was not performed, intratumor heterogeneity could not be ruled out. Higher blood T cell density associated with longer overall survival, while higher adjacent-lung clonality associated with shorter survival. Because of the exploratory design, TCR variables were selected using unadjusted p-values without false-discovery rate correction.

Regarding this clone: No cognate antigen has been identified for it. No per-base quality is available; no much larger clone lies one base away.

The CDR3, from cysteine to phenylalanine, totals 16 residues. The kept DNA is CDR3 alone, 48 bases in frame from the first base. As encoded in the germline V gene (reference sequence), CDR1 is LNHDA while CDR2 is SQIVND. Germline trimming amounts to 9 bases on V and 9 bases on J, with 17 as the count of junction bases outside the gene matches. The immunoSEQ Assay was used to sequence TCR beta CDR3 regions from DNA. Turning to the authors' computational methods: To compute T cell density, TCR beta template counts were normalized to usable DNA, which was estimated by amplifying housekeeping genes. Richness was estimated with the preseqR package, extrapolating to 400,000 templates for PBMC samples and 120,000 templates for tissue samples. Clonality was taken to be one minus Pielou's evenness. Tissue-enriched TCRs were identified by differential abundance testing using productive amino-acid clonotypes, minimum total count 5 and alpha 0.1. Repertoire overlap between compartments was quantified with the Jaccard Index and Morisita Overlap Index. TCR beta CDR3s were clustered by GLIPH together with public tetramer-defined viral CDR3s, and at least three viral sequences plus V-gene enrichment were required for viral motifs. Imported from immuneACCESS, the table was reduced by TCRdb to in-frame sequences with V and J called. These copies leave out some clones; in studies compared against another copy, an unresolved V gene accounts for under half, and the cause of the remainder is not known. V and J calls and clone size come straight from that table; D and trimming were deduced from the DNA. The sample yields approximately 29,000 clones; around 80% were counted once. The ten largest clonotypes hold 33% of the sample.

At diagnosis, tumor, uninvolved tumor-adjacent lung and peripheral blood were collected and then preserved as a mix of FFPE and fresh-frozen material. Blood samples were analyzed as peripheral blood mononuclear cells for TCR repertoire profiling. Recombination linked TRBV19 to TRBJ2-1; the junction holds 10 bases that match TRBD2. This receptor was identified in a male donor older than 55 with stage II squamous cell lung carcinoma. The sequencing here drew on peripheral blood, taken before any cancer treatment. CDR3 protein: CASMGYSGRSGSEQFF. Read as DNA, the sequence is TGTGCCAGCATGGGGTATAGCGGGAGGTCGGGGAGTGAGCAGTTCTTC.